Following are 14 T cell receptor beta chains from one sample sequenced in a study of shared clonotypes between healthy human individuals. Clones were read by immunoSEQ multiplex PCR, and TCRdb kept only the in-frame ones, dropping some. The data contain millions of clones, more than 80% of them seen just once; the ten biggest clones take up around 0.14%. The source material was naive CD4+ T cells sorted from blood. This sample's subset: CD45RA+ positively selected. The receptors derive from a man between 18 and 35 years old in good health.

The CDR3 DNA is TGTGCCAGCTCACCGCTAAGGACAGGGGGCGCGGAGGCCAAAAACATTCAGTACTTC. Protein product: CASSPLRTGGAEAKNIQYF. The V gene is TRBV18, the J gene TRBJ2-4; TRBD1 agrees at 11 bases. The CDR3 length is 19 residues. V was clipped by 3 bases and J by 1 base; unmatched bases: 11. Germline CDR1 is KGHSH and CDR2 is LQKENI. Looking up the rest from reference TRBV18 and TRBJ2-4 gives the full variable domain: NAGVMQNPRHLVRRRGQEARLRCSPMKGHSHVYWYRQLPEEGLKFMVYLQKENIIDESGMPKERFSAEFPKEGPSILRIQQVVRGDSAAYFCASSPLRTGGAEAKNIQYFGAGTRLSVL.

This chain connects TRBV28 to TRBJ2-5, with 7 bases aligning to TRBD1. Germline CDR1 MDHEN, CDR2 SYDVKM. CDR3 length equals 15 residues. V dropped 8 bases and J dropped 3; count of bases not matched to a gene: 12. CDR3 coding DNA: TGTGCCAGCGGACCGCTCGGGACAGCCAAAGAGACCCAGTACTTC. As protein: CASGPLGTAKETQYF.

The V gene is TRBV6-5, the J gene TRBJ2-7; tentative D call: TRBD2 (6 bases). V dropped 8 bases and J dropped 6 bases, with 14 bases sitting between them. The CDR3 extends over 12 amino acids. The germline gives CDR1 MNHEY, CDR2 SVGAGI. The CDR3 protein is CASGGSVAEQYF. In DNA, the CDR3 is TGTGCCAGCGGGGGGTCTGTGGCCGAGCAGTACTTC.

The CDR3 DNA follows: TGTGCCATCGACCCCGGGGGAAAGAATAATTCACCCCTCCACTTT. Translating it yields CAIDPGGKNNSPLHF. The chain employs TRBV10-3 and TRBJ1-6; weak D call: TRBD1 (5 bases). The germline CDR1 and CDR2 sequences are ENHRY and SYGVKD. V lost 8 bases, J lost 5 bases, and 16 bases lay in between. This CDR3 has 15 amino acids.

The chain employs TRBV5-1 and TRBJ2-2, with 8 bases fitting TRBD2. Per the germline V gene, CDR1 is SGHRS and CDR2 is YFSETQ. The CDR3 has 15 residues. V was clipped by 1 base and J by 6 bases; unmatched bases: 5. CDR3 residues: CASSLSSGKAGELFF. The CDR3 DNA follows: TGCGCCAGCAGCTTGAGTAGCGGGAAGGCCGGGGAGCTGTTTTTT.

The rearrangement links TRBV6-6 to TRBJ2-4; 7 nucleotides match TRBD2. The CDR3 is 16 amino acids. CDR1 MNHNY and CDR2 SVGAGI come from the germline V gene (reference sequence). V trimming: 6 bases; J trimming: 1 base; junction bases outside the gene matches: 9. DNA of the CDR3: TGTGCCAGCAGCCCGGGACTATCGGGGGCCAAAAACATTCAGTACTTC. Protein product: CASSPGLSGAKNIQYF.

This chain joins TRBV28 and TRBJ1-3; D not certain. Trimming took off 2 bases at V and 2 bases at J, with 13 bases between the two ends. The germline V gene encodes CDR1 MDHEN and CDR2 SYDVKM. This CDR3 has 16 residues. CDR3 region: CASSLGQRYAGNTIYF. CDR3 nucleotide sequence: TGTGCCAGCAGTTTAGGGCAGCGCTACGCTGGAAACACCATATATTTT.

This sequence joins TRBV2 and TRBJ1-4, with 9 bases fitting TRBD1. The CDR3 contains 14 residues. Germline trimming cut 7 bases from V and 5 bases from J; bases unmatched to any gene: 5. Per germline, CDR1 SNHLY and CDR2 FYNNEI. The CDR3 bases are TGTGCCAGCACCCAGGACAGGGGAAATGAAAAACTGTTTTTT. Residues: CASTQDRGNEKLFF. The full variable domain, in which reference TRBV2 and TRBJ1-4 provide the parts outside the CDR3, is EPEVTQTPSHQVTQMGQEVILRCVPISNHLYFYWYRQILGQKVEFLVSFYNNEISEKSEIFDDQFSVERPDGSNFTLKIRSTKLEDSAMYFCASTQDRGNEKLFFGSGTQLSVL.

This clone was found a few times. V usage is TRBV7-2 and J usage is TRBJ1-6; a weak D match, TRBD1 (5 bases). Germline V gene lookup returns CDR1 SGHTA and CDR2 FQGNSA. The CDR3 runs 15 residues. V was cut by 1 base and J by 4 bases, with 8 bases left in between. The CDR3 loop is CASSLGQSYNSPLHF. The CDR3 DNA follows: TGTGCCAGCAGCTTAGGACAGAGTTATAATTCACCCCTCCACTTT.

The gene calls are TRBV9 and TRBJ2-1, with 8 bases lining up with TRBD2. Unmatched junction bases numbered 6, after V lost 0 bases and J lost 7 bases. CDR3 length: 15 residues. The V gene's germline CDR1 is SGDLS and CDR2 YYNGEE. The CDR3 nucleotides are TGTGCCAGCAGCGTAGGCGGGGGGCCCAATAATGAGCAGTTCTTC. Translation: CASSVGGGPNNEQFF.

This clone was counted between two and nine times. The chain carries TRBV5-1 and TRBJ1-1; TRBD1 agrees at 10 bases. Germline lookup yields CDR1 SGHRS and CDR2 YFSETQ. With 0 bases clipped from V and 5 bases from J, the junction kept 7 bases outside the gene matches. The CDR3 has 16 residues. CDR3 protein: CASSLEGQGRATEAFF. The CDR3 bases are TGCGCCAGCAGCTTGGAGGGACAGGGGCGGGCGACTGAAGCTTTCTTT.

For the CDR3, the DNA is TGTGCCAGTAGTATTGACAGGTTCTATGGCTACACCTTC. Amino acids: CASSIDRFYGYTF. The chain employs TRBV19 and TRBJ1-2, with a possible D match to TRBD1 (6 bases). The CDR3 sequence is 13 residues long. CDR1 is LNHDA and CDR2 is SQIVND in the germline V gene (reference sequence). The V end was cut by 3 bases, the J end by 4 bases, with 9 bases between.

This clone was recorded once. This chain joins TRBV6-1 and TRBJ2-7, with D possibly matching TRBD1 (6 bases). V lost 7 bases and J 3 bases, leaving 19 bases between the germline ends. The CDR3 is 15 amino acids. Germline V gene lookup returns CDR1 MNHNS and CDR2 SASEGT. The CDR3 sequence is CASTTGRLKVYEQYF. The CDR3 nucleotides read TGTGCCAGCACTACAGGGCGCCTAAAGGTCTACGAGCAGTACTTC.

V gene TRBV6-5 combines with J gene TRBJ1-6; weak D call: TRBD1 (5 bases). The germline gives CDR1 MNHEY, CDR2 SVGAGI. Trimming removed 5 bases at V and 9 bases at J, with 17 bases between. The CDR3 has 15 amino acids. CDR3 coding DNA: TGTGCCAGCAGTGGACCGGGGCCTAAGACTTCACCCCTCCACTTT. Residues: CASSGPGPKTSPLHF.